These 28 T cell receptor beta chains originate from one sample sequenced in a study of shared clonotypes between healthy human individuals. Libraries were prepared by immunoSEQ multiplex PCR; TCRdb keeps only in-frame clonotypes and omits some of them. The table includes about 95,000 clones, roughly two thirds detected once. The sequenced sample was memory CD8+ T cells sorted from blood. Documented subset: CD45RO+ cells pooled with CCR7-negative TemRA cells. These TCRs come from a man younger than 40 in good health.

The rearrangement joins TRBV19 to TRBJ1-5, with no clear D. V was clipped by 2 bases and J by 7 bases, with 6 bases between them. Germline V lookup: CDR1 LNHDA, CDR2 SQIVND (reference sequence). CDR3 length: 12 amino acids. This CDR3 reads CASSISWQPQHF. The CDR3 coding sequence is TGTGCCAGTAGTATAAGTTGGCAGCCCCAGCATTTT. Looking up the rest from reference TRBV19 and TRBJ1-5 gives the full variable domain: DGGITQSPKYLFRKEGQNVTLSCEQNLNHDAMYWYRQDPGQGLRLIYYSQIVNDFQKGDIAEGYSVSREKKESFPLTVTSAQKNPTAFYLCASSISWQPQHFGDGTRLSIL.

For the CDR3, the DNA is TGTGCCAGCAGCCTAAGGCGGACAGGCTACGAGCAGTACTTC. Translated, it gives CASSLRRTGYEQYF. The chain links TRBV7-6 to TRBJ2-7; 7 nucleotides agree with TRBD1. Germline-derived CDR1 and CDR2 are SGHVS and FNYEAQ. Trimming took 5 bases from V and 3 from J; bases not matched to a gene: 7. The CDR3 length is 14 residues.

In the case of this clone: Other DNA sequences in the sample encode the same CDR3. The chain uses TRBV6-5 and TRBJ2-7, with a tentative D call TRBD2 (6 bases). The V gene's germline CDR1 is MNHEY and CDR2 SVGAGI. Deletions cut 0 bases from V and 0 bases from J, with 6 bases between. This CDR3 contains 14 residues. CDR3 sequence reads: CASSYSSGSYEQYF. In DNA, the CDR3 is TGTGCCAGCAGTTACTCTAGCGGCTCCTACGAGCAGTACTTC.

The V gene is TRBV5-5, the J gene TRBJ1-2; perhaps TRBD1 as D (5 bases). The CDR3 is 13 residues long. In germline, CDR1 is SGHKS, CDR2 YYEKEE (reference sequence). V was cut by 3 bases and J by 8 bases, with 14 bases left in between. This CDR3 reads CASSSGPAAGYTF. The CDR3 DNA follows: TGTGCCAGCAGCTCAGGGCCCGCTGCGGGCTACACCTTC.

The V gene is TRBV18, the J gene TRBJ1-6; TRBD1 is a possible D gene (5 bases). The CDR3 has 14 residues. V was cut by 2 bases and J by 9 bases, with 11 bases left in between. Germline V gene sequence: CDR1 KGHSH, CDR2 LQKENI. CDR3 sequence: CASSPADRSSPLHF. CDR3 sequence (DNA): TGTGCCAGCTCACCAGCCGACAGAAGTTCACCCCTCCACTTT.

The V and J genes are TRBV27 and TRBJ2-1; 7 positions agree with TRBD1. J gave up 7 bases and V 8 bases, and 11 bases lay outside the gene matches. The CDR3 length is 14 residues. Germline V CDR1 and CDR2: MNHEY, SMNVEV (reference sequence). CDR3 amino acids: CASSRDSAYNEQFF. CDR3 DNA sequence: TGTGCCAGCTCCCGGGACAGTGCGTATAATGAGCAGTTCTTC.

This clone was recorded a few times. This chain uses TRBV5-4 with TRBJ1-1; no reliable D call. Germline V gives CDR1 SGHNT, CDR2 YYREEE (reference sequence). The CDR3 spans 14 residues. V lost 2 bases, J lost 6 bases, and 14 bases lay in between. CDR3 bases: TGTGCCAGCAGCTTAGATGACATGCTCGCTGAAGCTTTCTTT. Protein product: CASSLDDMLAEAFF.

The V gene is TRBV6-1, the J gene TRBJ2-7, with unresolved D. Trimming stripped 4 bases from V and 4 bases from J, with 8 bases between. The CDR3 runs 12 residues. CDR1 is MNHNS and CDR2 is SASEGT in the germline V gene. CDR3 residues: CASSGWGYEQYF. For the CDR3, the DNA is TGTGCCAGCAGTGGTTGGGGATACGAGCAGTACTTC.

In nucleotides, the CDR3 is TGTGCCAGCAGCTTAGCTCGCAACACCGGGGAGCTGTTTTTT. This sequence encodes CASSLARNTGELFF. The rearrangement links TRBV11-3 to TRBJ2-2; unclear D gene. The CDR3 is made up of 14 amino acids. Germline lookup yields CDR1 SGHNT and CDR2 YENEEA. The V gene lost 1 base and the J gene lost 2 bases, with 5 bases spanning the gap. Together with reference TRBV11-3 and TRBJ2-2, the CDR3 gives the full variable domain: EAGVVQSPRYKIIEKKQPVAFWCNPISGHNTLYWYLQNLGQGPELLIRYENEEAVDDSQLPKDRFSAERLKGVDSTLKIQPAELGDSAVYLCASSLARNTGELFFGEGSRLTVL.

The chain combines TRBV18 with TRBJ2-7; no clear D. The CDR3 spans 18 residues. V dropped 0 bases and J dropped 4 bases, with 22 bases sitting between them. Looked up from germline, CDR1 is KGHSH and CDR2 is LQKENI. In DNA form, the CDR3 reads TGTGCCAGCTCACCACCGGCAAACCACCGCAATTCGTTGTACGAGCAGTACTTC. Its protein product is CASSPPANHRNSLYEQYF.

This sequence joins TRBV4-3 and TRBJ2-1; possibly TRBD1 for D (5 bases). CDR1 LGHNA and CDR2 YSLEER come from the germline V gene. V lost 0 bases and J 5 bases, leaving 8 bases between the germline ends. The length of the CDR3 is 14 residues. The CDR3 bases are TGCGCCAGCAGCCAAGATGTAGGGGACAATGAGCAGTTCTTC. Amino acids: CASSQDVGDNEQFF.

V is TRBV11-2 and J is TRBJ1-2, with TRBD1 identical over 8 bases. The trim removed 1 base at V and 7 bases at J, leaving 5 bases unmatched. The CDR3 sequence is 14 residues long. Germline assignment: CDR1 SGHAT and CDR2 FQNNGV. CDR3 sequence (DNA): TGTGCCAGCAGCTTAGGACAGGGGTTGGGTGGCTACACCTTC. Its translation: CASSLGQGLGGYTF.

The CDR3 coding sequence is TGTGCCAGCAGGCCGCAGGGGAAATATAATGAAAAACTGTTTTTT. It encodes CASRPQGKYNEKLFF. The chain joins TRBV7-9 to TRBJ1-4, with D tentatively TRBD1 (6 bases). CDR1 is SEHNR and CDR2 is FQNEAQ in the germline V gene (reference sequence). CDR3 size: 15 residues. V was trimmed by 6 bases and J by 4 bases, leaving 15 bases between them. The full variable domain, rest sourced from reference TRBV7-9 and TRBJ1-4, is DTGVSQNPRHKITKRGQNVTFRCDPISEHNRLYWYRQTLGQGPEFLTYFQNEAQLEKSRLLSDRFSAERPKGSFSTLEIQRTEQGDSAMYLCASRPQGKYNEKLFFGSGTQLSVL.

The chain combines TRBV29-1 with TRBJ2-1, with a possible D match to TRBD1 (5 bases). The CDR3 spans 15 residues. Trimming pared 7 bases from V and 7 bases from J, leaving 23 bases between. Germline CDR1 SQVTM, CDR2 ANQGSEA. Here the CDR3 reads CSAPTAGHSANEQFF. CDR3 nucleotides: TGCAGCGCTCCGACAGCAGGGCATTCGGCAAATGAGCAGTTCTTC.

This clone showed up many times. The chain couples TRBV6-4 to TRBJ1-2; D ambiguous. The germline V and J ends were trimmed by 0 bases and 7 bases, with 12 bases remaining between them. This CDR3 is 14 amino acids long. Germline lookup yields CDR1 MRHNA and CDR2 SNTAGT. Written as DNA, the CDR3 is TGTGCCAGCAGTGACTCGAACTGGGTTGGTGGCTACACCTTC. Translating gives CASSDSNWVGGYTF.

This clone was observed a handful of times. V gene TRBV6-5 combines with J gene TRBJ2-3; TRBD2 is a possible D gene (6 bases). Germline CDR1 is MNHEY and CDR2 is SVGAGI. The CDR3 has 15 residues. Trimming pared 7 bases from V and 2 bases from J, leaving 16 bases between. The chain's CDR3 is CASTLSGAPTDTQYF. The CDR3 nucleotides read TGTGCCAGCACGCTCTCGGGAGCTCCCACAGATACGCAGTATTTT.

As to this clone: Other DNA sequences in the sample encode the same CDR3. The chain couples TRBV29-1 to TRBJ2-3; D not certain. This CDR3 comprises 13 residues. CDR1 is SQVTM, CDR2 ANQGSEA, per germline. V lost 0 bases and J 2 bases, leaving 6 bases between the germline ends. This CDR3 is CSVEEGNTDTQYF. DNA for the CDR3: TGCAGCGTTGAAGAGGGCAACACAGATACGCAGTATTTT.

CDR3 in amino acids: CASRVGVKPNYNEQFF. For the CDR3, the DNA is TGTGCCAGCAGGGTAGGCGTTAAACCAAATTACAATGAGCAGTTCTTC. The chain employs TRBV27 and TRBJ2-1; the D is unclear. Germline V gene sequence: CDR1 MNHEY, CDR2 SMNVEV (reference sequence). This CDR3 contains 16 residues. The V and J ends lost 6 bases and 4 bases respectively, with 19 bases between them.

The gene calls are TRBV5-5 and TRBJ1-2; D is undetermined. Germline CDR1 and CDR2: SGHKS and YYEKEE (reference sequence). The germline V and J ends were trimmed by 4 bases and 8 bases, with 18 bases remaining between them. CDR3 length: 14 residues. In DNA, the CDR3 is TGTGCCAGCAGCCCCGGTAAGCCGAGTGACGGCTACACCTTC. Protein sequence: CASSPGKPSDGYTF.

The rearrangement joins TRBV6-5 to TRBJ2-3; D gene ambiguous. The CDR3 sequence is 13 residues long. Trimming pared 5 bases from V and 2 bases from J, leaving 8 bases between. Germline V gene sequence: CDR1 MNHEY, CDR2 SVGAGI. In DNA form, the CDR3 reads TGTGCCAGCAGTGGGTGGGACACAGATACGCAGTATTTT. Translated, it gives CASSGWDTDTQYF.

J is TRBJ2-7 and V is TRBV6-5; the D gene is possibly TRBD1 (5 bases). CDR3 length equals 13 residues. V was trimmed by 6 bases and J by 2 bases, leaving 11 bases between them. Germline lookup yields CDR1 MNHEY and CDR2 SVGAGI. The DNA of the CDR3 is TGTGCCAGCAGCCGAGACAGTCCCTACGAGCAGTACTTC. It translates to CASSRDSPYEQYF.

The chain recombines TRBV6-1 with TRBJ1-1; 11 bases fit TRBD1. The CDR3 length is 14 residues. The trim removed 6 bases at V and 5 bases at J, leaving 5 bases unmatched. The germline CDR1 and CDR2 sequences are MNHNS and SASEGT. The CDR3 spells CASRLGTGGTEAFF. In DNA form, the CDR3 reads TGTGCCAGCAGGCTGGGGACAGGGGGAACTGAAGCTTTCTTT.

The J gene is TRBJ1-2, the V gene TRBV10-2; 9 positions agree with TRBD1. The CDR3 runs 16 residues. Per germline, CDR1 WSHSY and CDR2 SAAADI. The V and J ends lost 0 bases and 3 bases, in that order; junction bases with no gene match: 5. The CDR3 protein is CASSESIWDRDYGYTF. The CDR3 coding sequence is TGCGCCAGCAGTGAGTCGATCTGGGACAGGGACTATGGCTACACCTTC.

The chain uses TRBV11-2 and TRBJ1-1; D unresolved. Between the trimmed V and J ends, which lost 2 bases and 1 base, there was a span of 8 bases. Germline loops: CDR1 SGHAT, CDR2 FQNNGV. The CDR3 consists of 14 residues. The CDR3 region has the DNA TGTGCCAGCAGCTTACAGCTCCCGAACACTGAAGCTTTCTTT. Protein product: CASSLQLPNTEAFF.

Only one count was recorded for this clone. The chain couples TRBV19 to TRBJ1-2, with TRBD1 matching 9 bases. CDR1 is LNHDA and CDR2 is SQIVND in the germline V gene (reference sequence). After removal of 3 bases from V and 8 bases from J, the junction contained 10 bases not matched to a gene. The CDR3 is 15 amino acids. CDR3 sequence (DNA): TGTGCCAGTAGTATCTCTACGGGACAGGGTTCAGGCTACACCTTC. Translating it yields CASSISTGQGSGYTF.

The chain is built from TRBV27 and TRBJ2-7; 9 bases align to TRBD1. The junction had 9 bases not matched to a gene; V was cut back by 4 bases and J by 5 bases. The CDR3 extends over 15 amino acids. Germline V CDR1 and CDR2: MNHEY, SMNVEV (reference sequence). In nucleotides, the CDR3 is TGTGCCAGCAGTTCGGACCGGGACAGGGCCCACGAGCAGTACTTC. It encodes CASSSDRDRAHEQYF.

The chain employs TRBV30 and TRBJ2-2, with TRBD2 matching 9 bases. The CDR3 is made up of 13 amino acids. Germline values: CDR1 GTSNPN, CDR2 SVGIG (reference sequence). V dropped 4 bases and J dropped 6; count of bases not matched to a gene: 3. The CDR3 is CAWTSSGAGELFF. The CDR3 region has the DNA TGTGCCTGGACTTCTAGCGGGGCCGGGGAGCTGTTTTTT. The full variable domain, in which reference TRBV30 and TRBJ2-2 provide the parts outside the CDR3, is SQTIHQWPATLVQPVGSPLSLECTVEGTSNPNLYWYRQAAGRGLQLLFYSVGIGQISSEVPQNLSASRPQDRQFILSSKKLLLSDSGFYLCAWTSSGAGELFFGEGSRLTVL.

This sequence joins TRBV11-2 and TRBJ2-1, with TRBD2 matching over 7 bases. Trimming took 0 bases from V and 2 from J; bases not matched to a gene: 7. The germline V gene has CDR1 SGHAT and CDR2 FQNNGV. The CDR3 spans 17 residues. The CDR3 sequence: CASSLDRGGRTYNEQFF. The CDR3 DNA sequence: TGTGCCAGCAGCTTAGATCGGGGCGGGAGAACCTACAATGAGCAGTTCTTC.